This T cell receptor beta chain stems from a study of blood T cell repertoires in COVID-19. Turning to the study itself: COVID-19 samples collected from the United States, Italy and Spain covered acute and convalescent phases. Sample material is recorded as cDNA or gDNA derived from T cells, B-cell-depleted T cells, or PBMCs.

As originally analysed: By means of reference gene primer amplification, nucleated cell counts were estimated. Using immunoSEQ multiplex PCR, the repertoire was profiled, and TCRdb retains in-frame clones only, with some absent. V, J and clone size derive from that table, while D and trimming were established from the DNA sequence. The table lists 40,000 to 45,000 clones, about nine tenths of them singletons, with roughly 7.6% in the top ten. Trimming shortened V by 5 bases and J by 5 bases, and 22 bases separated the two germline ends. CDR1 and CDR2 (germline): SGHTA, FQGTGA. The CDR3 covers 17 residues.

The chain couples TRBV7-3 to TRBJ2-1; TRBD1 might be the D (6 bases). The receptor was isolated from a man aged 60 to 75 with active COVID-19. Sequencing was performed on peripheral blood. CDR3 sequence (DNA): TGTGCCAGCAGCCGCCTGGGGGCCGGCCAGGGGAACAATGAGCAGTTCTTC. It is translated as CASSRLGAGQGNNEQFF.